Below, one TCR beta chain is given with its context. What antigen it recognizes has not been identified. No qualities accompany the bases; no much larger clone lies one base away. The data were taken from a study of control samples from healthy donors and cancer patients (dated by TCRdb to about 2020). The library was made by the immunoSEQ multiplex PCR assay. Entries here come from immuneACCESS through TCRdb and include only in-frame sequences with V and J called. Some clones fail to appear in such tables; in the studies checked, an unresolved V gene covers under half of the shortfall, and the cause of the remainder is unknown. In this sample the table shows over 100,000 clones, 70% to 90% of which occur a single time. The ten largest clones capture 3% to 4% of the sample. The germline V gene encodes CDR1 SGHAT and CDR2 FQNNGV. The CDR3 covers 12 residues, taking in both the cysteine and the phenylalanine. This entry keeps only the CDR3 DNA: 36 bases, framed from base 1. Trimming removed 3 bases from V and 5 bases from J, leaving 6 bases between the germline ends.

The sequencing input was blood. The receptor's source is a man aged 40-49 years in good health. The rearranged segments are TRBV11-2 and TRBJ2-3, with the D gene uncertain. The CDR3 in this case is CASSLWEDTQYF. The bases read TGTGCCAGCAGCTTGTGGGAAGATACGCAGTATTTT.